Listed below are T cell receptor beta chains from one sample, sequenced in a study of cytomegalovirus exposure and HLA in healthy donors. Produced via immunoSEQ multiplex PCR; TCRdb's table is partial and in-frame only. Here the sample spans about 150,000 clones, over 65% being singletons. Sequencing was done on a sample of PBMCs. The receptor set was obtained from a man aged 30 to 39 in good health and CMV-seronegative. Each CDR3 is given with its conserved first and last residue. A D gene is named only where the DNA matches it firmly. Part of the rows lack a size; the others show once, few, many or a class for expanded clones.

D gene,CDR3 length,V gene,J gene,clone size,CDR3 protein,CDR3 DNA
.,12,TRBV7-6,TRBJ2-7,.,CASSSDPGEQYF,TGTGCCAGCAGCTCCGACCCGGGAGAGCAGTACTTC
.,13,TRBV6-5,TRBJ1-3,.,CASSFGGGNTIYF,TGTGCCAGCAGTTTTGGCGGTGGAAACACCATATATTTT
TRBD1,14,TRBV30,TRBJ2-1,.,CAWSRPGQPYQQFF,TGTGCCTGGAGTAGGCCGGGACAGCCTTATCAGCAGTTCTTC
TRBD1,13,TRBV10-2,TRBJ1-2,.,CASSDRGRYGYTF,TGCGCCAGCAGTGATAGGGGGCGTTATGGCTACACCTTC
.,14,TRBV28,TRBJ2-5,.,CASSLWTQKETQYF,TGTGCCAGCAGTTTATGGACACAGAAAGAGACCCAGTACTTC
TRBD1,15,TRBV9,TRBJ1-5,few,CASSVGQGSNQPQHF,TGTGCCAGCAGCGTAGGACAGGGGAGCAATCAGCCCCAGCATTTT
TRBD1,16,TRBV5-6,TRBJ2-5,.,CASSLARDRGRKTQYF,TGTGCCAGCAGCTTGGCTAGGGACAGGGGGCGAAAGACCCAGTACTTC
.,12,TRBV13,TRBJ2-3,.,CASGASTDTQYF,TGTGCCAGCGGGGCTAGCACAGATACGCAGTATTTT
TRBD2,15,TRBV29-1,TRBJ2-7,few,CSVESPAGGTYEQYF,TGCAGCGTTGAATCCCCTGCGGGGGGGACCTACGAGCAGTACTTC
TRBD1,13,TRBV6-5,TRBJ1-1,once,CASSYVGTGEAFF,TGTGCCAGCAGTTACGTGGGGACAGGGGAGGCTTTCTTT
.,12,TRBV7-6,TRBJ1-1,.,CASAPGLDEAFF,TGTGCCAGCGCACCCGGTTTAGATGAAGCTTTCTTT
TRBD1,16,TRBV6-1,TRBJ2-5,.,CASSEGTGPLRETQYF,TGTGCCAGCAGTGAGGGGACAGGACCCCTGCGGGAGACCCAGTACTTC
.,13,TRBV28,TRBJ1-2,.,CASTAGVNYGYTF,TGTGCCAGCACTGCAGGGGTAAACTATGGCTACACCTTC
.,15,TRBV27,TRBJ1-1,.,CASSFAGGQNTEAFF,TGTGCCAGCAGTTTCGCGGGGGGACAGAACACTGAAGCTTTCTTT
.,15,TRBV4-1,TRBJ1-5,.,CASSQTLNSNQPQHF,TGCGCCAGCAGCCAAACCCTAAATAGCAATCAGCCCCAGCATTTT
TRBD2,15,TRBV19,TRBJ2-7,.,CASSPPGTSAYEQYF,TGTGCCAGTAGTCCGCCCGGGACTAGCGCCTACGAGCAGTACTTC
TRBD1,16,TRBV5-1,TRBJ2-7,few,CASSPITGQPTYEQYF,TGCGCCAGCAGCCCGATAACGGGACAGCCGACCTACGAGCAGTACTTC
.,17,TRBV4-1,TRBJ2-5,few,CASSQDSPRQLQETQYF,TGCGCCAGCAGCCAAGATAGCCCTCGGCAGTTGCAAGAGACCCAGTACTTC
TRBD1,15,TRBV5-1,TRBJ1-2,.,CASSGSGTGLVGYTF,TGCGCCAGCAGCGGCTCCGGGACAGGGTTAGTCGGCTACACCTTC
TRBD1,16,TRBV5-1,TRBJ2-2,.,CASSLDGTGNTGELFF,TGCGCCAGCAGCCTCGACGGGACAGGGAACACCGGGGAGCTGTTTTTT
TRBD1,16,TRBV28,TRBJ1-1,.,CASSSGQGVLKTEAFF,TGTGCCAGCAGTTCGGGACAGGGGGTGTTGAAAACTGAAGCTTTCTTT
.,13,TRBV28,TRBJ1-1,few,CASSDPSGTEAFF,TGTGCCAGCAGTGACCCTTCGGGCACTGAAGCTTTCTTT
.,16,TRBV7-6,TRBJ2-6,.,CASSLGAHSGANVLTF,TGTGCCAGCAGCTTAGGGGCCCACTCTGGGGCCAACGTCCTGACTTTC
.,15,TRBV19,TRBJ2-1,.,CASSLDSPTYNEQFF,TGTGCCAGTAGTCTGGACAGCCCAACCTACAATGAGCAGTTCTTC
TRBD1,14,TRBV29-1,TRBJ1-2,.,CSVDPQGASYGYTF,TGCAGCGTTGACCCACAGGGGGCTAGCTATGGCTACACCTTC
.,15,TRBV5-6,TRBJ1-1,.,CASNNWGKLNTEAFF,TGTGCCAGCAACAATTGGGGCAAACTGAACACTGAAGCTTTCTTT
TRBD1,15,TRBV7-9,TRBJ1-1,.,CASSPRTGLNTEAFF,TGTGCCAGCAGCCCTCGGACAGGTTTAAACACTGAAGCTTTCTTT
.,15,TRBV21-1,TRBJ1-3,.,CASSKRQDTGNTIYF,TGTGCCAGCAGCAAAAGACAGGATACTGGAAACACCATATATTTT
.,13,TRBV5-1,TRBJ2-7,once,CASSLTVSYEQYF,TGCGCCAGCAGCTTGACGGTTTCCTACGAGCAGTACTTC
TRBD1,14,TRBV9,TRBJ2-1,.,CASSLGQGAPEGFF,TGTGCCAGCAGCCTCGGACAGGGGGCCCCCGAGGGGTTCTTC
.,12,TRBV30,TRBJ1-2,.,CAWSVTGTRESF,TGTGCCTGGAGTGTAACCGGGACACGTGAAAGTTTC
.,16,TRBV5-1,TRBJ2-6,.,CASSLEGFSGANVLTF,TGCGCCAGCAGCTTGGAGGGGTTCTCTGGGGCCAACGTCCTGACTTTC
.,12,TRBV19,TRBJ2-6,few,CASTSGANVLTF,.
.,12,TRBV19,TRBJ1-1,.,CASILAGPEAFF,TGTGCCAGTATCCTGGCGGGACCTGAAGCTTTCTTT
TRBD2,15,TRBV7-8,TRBJ2-5,.,CASSASGGYQETQYF,TGTGCCAGCAGCGCAAGCGGGGGGTACCAAGAGACCCAGTACTTC
TRBD1,17,TRBV7-6,TRBJ2-2,.,CASRLGLRGPNTGELFF,TGTGCCAGCAGACTTGGTTTAAGGGGGCCCAACACCGGGGAGCTGTTTTTT
.,12,TRBV16,TRBJ2-7,.,CASRRPLGEQYF,TGTGCCAGCCGACGACCTCTCGGGGAGCAGTACTTC
.,15,TRBV19,TRBJ2-7,.,CASSPNRGGSYEQYF,TGTGCCAGTAGTCCCAACAGGGGGGGTTCCTACGAGCAGTACTTC
.,15,TRBV6-6,TRBJ2-7,few,CASSYTLTSTYEQYF,TGTGCCAGCAGTTACACCCTCACGAGTACCTACGAGCAGTACTTC
.,14,TRBV6-1,TRBJ1-1,.,CASNYPTLNTEAFF,TGTGCCAGCAACTACCCAACCCTTAACACTGAAGCTTTCTTT
TRBD2,13,TRBV6-5,TRBJ2-1,few,CASTGGGNNEQFF,TGTGCCAGCACCGGCGGGGGGAACAATGAGCAGTTCTTC
.,14,TRBV4-3,TRBJ2-1,.,CASSQELRRGEQFF,TGCGCCAGCAGCCAAGAGCTACGGCGGGGTGAGCAGTTCTTC